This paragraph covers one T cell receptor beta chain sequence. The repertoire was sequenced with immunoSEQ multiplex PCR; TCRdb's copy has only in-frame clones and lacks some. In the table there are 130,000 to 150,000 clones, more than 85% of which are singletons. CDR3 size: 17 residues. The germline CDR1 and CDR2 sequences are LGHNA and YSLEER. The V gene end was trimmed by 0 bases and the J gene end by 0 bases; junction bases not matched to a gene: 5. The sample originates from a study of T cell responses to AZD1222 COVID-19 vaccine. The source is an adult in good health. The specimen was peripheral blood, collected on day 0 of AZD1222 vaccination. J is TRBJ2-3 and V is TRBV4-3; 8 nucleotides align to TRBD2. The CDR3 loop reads CASSQDRASGSTDTQYF. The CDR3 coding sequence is TGCGCCAGCAGCCAAGATCGGGCTAGCGGGAGCACAGATACGCAGTATTTT.